This T cell receptor beta chain is from a study of vaccination effects on CD4 cells after COVID-19. This table comes from immunoSEQ multiplex PCR, and its TCRdb copy is limited to in-frame clones, with some not included. The sample holds tens of thousands of clones, nearly 75% seen once. Germline trimming cut 0 bases from V and 2 bases from J; bases unmatched to any gene: 5. Per germline, CDR1 MNHEY and CDR2 SVGAGI. This CDR3 spans 16 amino acids. Of note for this clone: Its antigen remains unidentified.

Pools of viral peptides were used by the ViraFEST assay to expand antigen-specific CD4+ T cells ahead of sequencing. At the end of around 11 days of culture, CD4+ T cells were isolated. This person caught SARS-CoV-2 sometime from March to December 2020, and PCR testing confirmed the infection. Study observations and caveats: After vaccination, at late timepoints, clones induced by infection and by vaccine contracted markedly.

Sequenced material: CD4+ T cells from PBMCs cultured with a peptide pool, taken before COVID-19 vaccination. This sequence originates from a human donor who had a prior SARS-CoV-2 infection. The V gene is TRBV6-5, the J gene TRBJ1-2; 8 nucleotides align to TRBD1. Here the CDR3 DNA reads TGTGCCAGCAGTTACTCGAGTTGGACAGGGAACTATGGCTACACCTTC. Encoded protein: CASSYSSWTGNYGYTF.